Below, 28 T cell receptor beta chains from the same sample are listed, as sequenced in a study of T-cell reconstitution after alpha-beta-depleted transplantation in children. For TCRbeta, the library was prepared with unique molecular identifiers. TCRdb re-derived calls from the PCR reads in MiXCR, one entry per CDR3 protein. Of under 150,000 distinct CDR3 sequences in the sample, 8.5% to 10% were seen once. The sample in question was PBMCs, mostly from graft donor cells, obtained 180 days after TCRalphabeta/CD19-depleted stem cell transplant. Every receptor here comes from a girl under two years old who had a stem cell transplant for combined immunodeficiency, so the T cells may come from the graft donor.

This clonotype has a handful of counts. The CDR3 sequence is CASSEGPPTGVGNEQYF. In nucleotides, the CDR3 is TGTGCCAGCAGTGAAGGCCCCCCGACAGGTGTGGGGAACGAGCAGTACTTC. J is TRBJ2-7 and V is TRBV2; D is perhaps TRBD1 (6 bases). The V and J ends lost 1 base and 5 bases respectively, with 21 bases between them. The CDR3 is 17 amino acids. Germline V gives CDR1 SNHLY, CDR2 FYNNEI.

The V and J genes are TRBV6-5 and TRBJ1-6, with 7 positions matching TRBD1. Germline assignment: CDR1 MNHEY and CDR2 SVGAGI. This CDR3 region has 16 residues. With 0 bases clipped from V and 9 bases from J, the junction kept 8 bases outside the gene matches. The CDR3 region has the DNA TGTGCCAGCAGTTACTCGCTTGGGACAGTAGGTTCACCCCTCCACTTT. This gives the protein CASSYSLGTVGSPLHF.

The J gene is TRBJ2-1, the V gene TRBV4-3; 7 bases are a match to TRBD2. The CDR3 is 18 amino acids. Per germline, CDR1 LGHNA and CDR2 YSLEER. V trimming: 3 bases; J trimming: 1 base; junction bases outside the gene matches: 12. This CDR3 is CASSHGWGGPMSYNEQFF. The CDR3, as DNA: TGCGCCAGCAGCCACGGGTGGGGAGGGCCTATGTCCTACAATGAGCAGTTCTTC.

The CDR3 nucleotides read TGTGCCAGCAGCTTATTAGGTGGGACAGACGTGAGCGGCTACACCTTC. The encoded protein is CASSLLGGTDVSGYTF. V usage is TRBV7-2 and J usage is TRBJ1-2, with TRBD1 identical over 7 bases. CDR1 and CDR2 from the germline V gene are SGHTA and FQGNSA. This CDR3 has 16 residues. The junction had 14 bases not matched to a gene; V was cut back by 2 bases and J by 8 bases.

This clonotype has only one observation. A read error may account for a junction end that differs from germline. The chain uses TRBV9 and TRBJ2-1, with D possibly TRBD2 on 5 matching bases. CDR1 is SGDLS, CDR2 YYNGEE, per germline. The CDR3 length is 15 residues. Here the CDR3 DNA reads TGTTCCAGCGGAAATAGCCGGACCTCCTACAATGAGCAGTTCTTC. Translated: CSSGNSRTSYNEQFF. Using reference TRBV9 and TRBJ2-1 for the parts outside the CDR3, the full variable domain is DSGVTQTPKHLITATGQRVTLRCSPRSGDLSVYWYQQSLDQGLQFLIQYYNGEERAKGNILERFSAQQFPDLHSELNLSSLELGDSALYFCSSGNSRTSYNEQFFGPGTRLTVL.

The chain couples TRBV7-9 to TRBJ2-5, with TRBD1 matching 7 bases. The CDR3 has 14 residues. V lost 8 bases to trimming and J lost 0 bases; unmatched junction nucleotides: 6. The V gene's germline CDR1 is SEHNR and CDR2 FQNEAQ (reference sequence). CDR3 in amino acids: CASYGTAHQETQYF. For the CDR3, the DNA is TGTGCCAGCTACGGGACAGCTCACCAAGAGACCCAGTACTTC.

V is TRBV7-2 and J is TRBJ2-5; D not certain. The CDR3 totals 11 residues. V gave up 1 base and J gave up 6 bases, with 3 bases separating them. The germline V gene has CDR1 SGHTA and CDR2 FQGNSA. CDR3 DNA sequence: TGTGCCAGCAGCTTAGGGAAGACCCAGTACTTC. This codes for CASSLGKTQYF.

J is TRBJ1-2 and V is TRBV12-3 or TRBV12-4; TRBD1 matches 9 bases. The CDR3 extends over 14 amino acids. V shed 6 bases, J shed 8 bases, and the junction held 10 bases outside the gene matches. CDR3 sequence: CASSFGTGNRGYTF. The DNA of the CDR3 is TGTGCCAGCAGCTTTGGGACAGGGAATCGAGGCTACACCTTC.

V is TRBV14 and J is TRBJ2-1; D call uncertain. Germline V gene lookup returns CDR1 SGHDN and CDR2 FVKESK. The CDR3 extends over 16 amino acids. V was pared by 0 bases and J by 0 bases, with 9 bases between. The CDR3 loop reads CASSQERASSYNEQFF. CDR3 nucleotide sequence: TGTGCCAGCAGCCAAGAACGGGCCAGCTCCTACAATGAGCAGTTCTTC.

This clonotype was detected ten times or more. This chain links TRBV20-1 with TRBJ2-7; TRBD1 matches 8 bases. Germline CDR1 DFQATT, CDR2 SNEGSKA (reference sequence). The V segment lost 5 bases and the J segment 8 bases; nucleotides outside the gene matches: 17. This CDR3 is 15 amino acids long. The CDR3 coding sequence is TGCAGTGCTCTCGAGGACAGGGATTTAGGGGGGAAGCAGTACTTC. Translated, it gives CSALEDRDLGGKQYF.

V and J are TRBV18 and TRBJ2-7, with no clear D. The CDR3 has 13 residues. V was cut by 3 bases and J by 1 base, with 7 bases left in between. Germline values: CDR1 KGHSH, CDR2 LQKENI. Here the CDR3 DNA reads TGTGCCAGCTCACCGGCGGCGTCCTACGAGCAGTACTTC. The encoded protein is CASSPAASYEQYF.

This clonotype was recorded a few times. The chain has TRBV20-1 and TRBJ2-1; TRBD2 matches at 15 bases. Germline CDR1 and CDR2: DFQATT and SNEGSKA (reference sequence). The CDR3 has 17 amino acids. The trim removed 5 bases at V and 7 bases at J, leaving 12 bases unmatched. Written as DNA, the CDR3 is TGCAGTGCTCCGACCGGGACTAGCGGGGGGCCGTGGAATGAGCAGTTCTTC. It encodes CSAPTGTSGGPWNEQFF.

There are a few counts of this clonotype. The chain employs TRBV6-1 and TRBJ2-3; D possibly uses TRBD1 or TRBD2 (5 bases each). This CDR3 contains 13 residues. The V gene's germline CDR1 is MNHNS and CDR2 SASEGT. Trimming took off 3 bases at V and 6 bases at J, with 10 bases between the two ends. CDR3 nucleotides: TGTGCCAGCAGTGATAGGGGACGGGATACGCAGTATTTT. It is translated as CASSDRGRDTQYF.

V and J are TRBV20-1 and TRBJ2-7; D gene uncertain. CDR1 is DFQATT and CDR2 is SNEGSKA in the germline V gene (reference sequence). The V and J ends lost 0 bases and 2 bases respectively, with 20 bases between them. The CDR3 has 17 residues. CDR3 nucleotide sequence: TGCAGTGCTAGAGATGGGATAGCTCCTCTTGAAACCTACGAGCAGTACTTC. Protein product: CSARDGIAPLETYEQYF.

The sample holds many counts of this clonotype. The chain joins TRBV7-2 to TRBJ2-7, with TRBD1 identical over 7 bases. V lost 5 bases and J lost 0; bases outside the gene matches: 4. Germline CDR1 SGHTA, CDR2 FQGNSA. This CDR3 has 14 residues. The CDR3 region has the DNA TGTGCCAGCAGCCCCCGGGACAGCTCCTACGAGCAGTACTTC. Amino acid sequence: CASSPRDSSYEQYF.

The V gene is TRBV20-1, the J gene TRBJ2-3; a possible D gene is TRBD2 (5 bases). V was pared by 5 bases and J by 4 bases, with 19 bases between. The germline gives CDR1 DFQATT, CDR2 SNEGSKA (reference sequence). The CDR3 is 15 amino acids. DNA for the CDR3: TGCAGTGCTTCATTAGTAGGAGGTCCGCCAGATACGCAGTATTTT. Its protein is CSASLVGGPPDTQYF.

The chain employs TRBV27 and TRBJ2-7; 13 positions agree with TRBD2. J was trimmed by 7 bases and V by 4 bases; bases with no gene match: 16. CDR1 is MNHEY and CDR2 is SMNVEV in the germline V gene (reference sequence). This CDR3 region has 18 residues. For the CDR3, the DNA is TGTGCCAGCAGTTCTAAACCCCCAACAGGACTAGCGGGAGTGGAGCAGTACTTC. Translated: CASSSKPPTGLAGVEQYF.

J is TRBJ2-2 and V is TRBV6-5, with TRBD2 matching 12 bases. Trimming cost V 2 bases and J 0 bases; bases outside gene matches: 7. The germline CDR1 and CDR2 sequences are MNHEY and SVGAGI. This CDR3 comprises 19 residues. The CDR3 region is CASSYGLAGITTNTGELFF. Written as DNA, the CDR3 is TGTGCCAGCAGTTACGGACTAGCGGGGATAACTACGAACACCGGGGAGCTGTTTTTT.

The chain has TRBV12-3 or TRBV12-4 and TRBJ2-7; TRBD2 might be the D (6 bases). The CDR3 runs to 14 residues. Trimming pared 6 bases from V and 3 bases from J, leaving 15 bases between. The CDR3 spells CASSVGGLYYEQYF. The CDR3 bases are TGTGCCAGCAGCGTGGGAGGACTCTACTACGAGCAGTACTTC.

This clonotype was observed a few times. J is TRBJ2-6 and V is TRBV29-1; a weak D match, TRBD1 (5 bases). Deletions cut 2 bases from V and 2 bases from J, with 16 bases between. The CDR3 spans 17 residues. Germline CDR1 is SQVTM and CDR2 is ANQGSEA. CDR3 sequence: CSVEWGAGKAGANVLTF. CDR3 coding DNA: TGCAGCGTTGAATGGGGCGCAGGGAAGGCTGGGGCCAACGTCCTGACTTTC.

The genes are TRBV20-1 and TRBJ2-1; the D gene is possibly TRBD1 (5 bases). This CDR3 comprises 13 residues. V lost 5 bases to trimming and J lost 6 bases, with 14 bases between them. Germline lookup yields CDR1 DFQATT and CDR2 SNEGSKA (reference sequence). In DNA, the CDR3 is TGCAGTGCTCGCCCTAGGGGTGGCAATGAGCAGTTCTTC. Amino acids: CSARPRGGNEQFF.

This clonotype was detected a few times. This chain joins TRBV20-1 and TRBJ2-7; TRBD1 matches 7 bases. Losses at the gene ends were 3 bases for V and 1 base for J; bases not matched to a gene: 3. The CDR3 sequence is 13 residues long. The V gene's germline CDR1 is DFQATT and CDR2 SNEGSKA (reference sequence). The CDR3 DNA is TGCAGTGCTAGCAGGGGGTTGTCCTACGAGCAGTACTTC. Its translation is CSASRGLSYEQYF.

This clonotype showed up just a few times. This sequence joins TRBV7-9 and TRBJ2-1; weak D call: TRBD1 (6 bases). With 5 bases removed from V and 12 bases from J, the gap between germline ends came to 17 bases. Per the germline V gene, CDR1 is SEHNR and CDR2 is FQNEAQ (reference sequence). The CDR3 runs 13 residues. DNA for the CDR3: TGTGCCAGCAGCGCTACAGGGCTAGGGGTGCAGTTCTTC. It specifies CASSATGLGVQFF.

The CDR3 nucleotides read TGTGCCAGCAGCTTAGAGCTCCACGAGCAGTACTTC. The encoded protein is CASSLELHEQYF. V gene TRBV7-8 combines with J gene TRBJ2-7; D call uncertain. Germline values: CDR1 SGHVS, CDR2 FQNEAQ. The CDR3 spans 12 residues. V lost 1 base and J lost 5, with 6 bases in between.

The table lists this clonotype with a few counts. The chain recombines TRBV6-2 or TRBV6-3 with TRBJ2-1, with TRBD2 matching 13 bases. Looked up from germline, CDR1 is MNHEY and CDR2 is SVGEGT. J lost 10 bases, V lost 4 bases, and 4 bases had no gene match. The CDR3 runs 14 residues. The CDR3 here is CASSWTSGGGEQFF. CDR3 nucleotide sequence: TGTGCCAGCAGTTGGACTAGCGGGGGAGGAGAGCAGTTCTTC.

The sample holds one count of this clonotype. A much larger clone sits a single nucleotide away, making a read error possible. The chain uses TRBV12-3 or TRBV12-4 and TRBJ2-5; D possibly corresponds to TRBD2 (6 bases). This CDR3 has 13 residues. Written as DNA, the CDR3 is TGTGCCAGCAGTCCGGGACTCCAAGGGACCCAGTACTTC. This sequence encodes CASSPGLQGTQYF.

The gene calls are TRBV7-2 and TRBJ2-7; maybe TRBD2 (6 bases). Between the trimmed V and J ends, which lost 5 bases and 0 bases, there was a span of 14 bases. This CDR3 contains 15 residues. Germline CDR1 reads SGHTA; CDR2 reads FQGNSA. DNA of the CDR3: TGTGCCAGCAGCCCCTACGGGACTTTCTCCTACGAGCAGTACTTC. It encodes CASSPYGTFSYEQYF.

The chain uses TRBV13 and TRBJ2-5, with TRBD1 identical over 10 bases. The length of the CDR3 is 16 residues. V lost 7 bases to trimming and J lost 1 base; unmatched junction nucleotides: 9. Germline loops: CDR1 PRHDT, CDR2 FYEKMQ (reference sequence). This CDR3 reads CASTPAGTGAQETQYF. CDR3 bases: TGTGCCAGCACTCCGGCCGGGACAGGGGCCCAAGAGACCCAGTACTTC. Filled out from reference TRBV13 and TRBJ2-5, the complete variable domain reads AAGVIQSPRHLIKEKRETATLKCYPIPRHDTVYWYQQGPGQDPQFLISFYEKMQSDKGSIPDRFSAQQFSDYHSELNMSSLELGDSALYFCASTPAGTGAQETQYFGPGTRLLVL.